This T cell receptor (beta chain) comes out of a study of blood T cell repertoires in COVID-19. About the study: Collection of acute and convalescent COVID-19 samples took place in the United States, Italy and Spain. The analysed material was cDNA or gDNA that came from T cells, B-cell-depleted T cells, or PBMCs.

The CDR3 contains 13 residues. Trimming took 9 bases from V and 4 from J; bases not matched to a gene: 4. Produced via immunoSEQ multiplex PCR; TCRdb's table is partial and in-frame only. The table has around 130,000 clones, about 75% seen once; the top ten hold about 18%. The sequenced sample was peripheral blood. The receptor was derived from an elderly man with acute or convalescent COVID-19. The chain joins TRBV12-3 or TRBV12-4 to TRBJ1-5; 9 nucleotides align to TRBD1. The CDR3 bases are TGTGCCAGTTCCGGGACAGGGAATCAGCCCCAGCATTTT. It is translated as CASSGTGNQPQHF.